Relative to its sample, the clone carrying this TCR beta chain is medium-sized. What it binds is not known. The CDR3 is 14 amino acids. V was shortened by 6 bases and J by 4 bases, with 15 bases between the two germline ends. CDR1 is MNHNY and CDR2 is SVGAGI in the germline V gene (reference sequence). Points from the study as a whole: Tumor Tregs overlapped most with tumor, then blood, naive CD4+ cells. The TCR gene usage of tumor memory CD4+ T cells clustered together with blood and lymph node memory CD4+ cells and with lymph node naive CD4+ cells.

TCRdb itself ran the 5' RACE reads through MiXCR, one entry per CDR3 protein. The sample consists of roughly 8,500 distinct CDR3 sequences, under 35% of them appearing once. Purified naive CD4+ T cells were depleted of CD25+ Tregs. V gene TRBV6-6 combines with J gene TRBJ1-2, with D tentatively TRBD1 (6 bases). The source of this sequence is a female donor with breast cancer. The sequenced sample consisted of naive CD4+ T cells sorted from a lymph node. Documented subset: naive CD4+ T cells, CD4+CD45RA+CD25-. Here the CDR3 DNA reads TGTGCCAGCAGATATCACAGGGCATCCTATGGCTACACCTTC. Residues: CASRYHRASYGYTF.